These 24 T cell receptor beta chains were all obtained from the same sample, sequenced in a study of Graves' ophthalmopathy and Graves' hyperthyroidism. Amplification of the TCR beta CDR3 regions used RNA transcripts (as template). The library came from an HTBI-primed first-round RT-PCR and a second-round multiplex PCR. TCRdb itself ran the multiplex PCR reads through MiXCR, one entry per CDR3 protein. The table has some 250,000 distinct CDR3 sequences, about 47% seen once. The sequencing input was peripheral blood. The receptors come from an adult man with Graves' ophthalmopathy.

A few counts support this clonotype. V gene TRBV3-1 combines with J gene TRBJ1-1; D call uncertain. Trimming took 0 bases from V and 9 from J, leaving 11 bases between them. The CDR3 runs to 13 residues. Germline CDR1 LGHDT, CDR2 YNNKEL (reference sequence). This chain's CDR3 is CASSQDGKAKAFF. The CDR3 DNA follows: TGTGCCAGCAGCCAAGATGGGAAAGCTAAAGCTTTCTTT.

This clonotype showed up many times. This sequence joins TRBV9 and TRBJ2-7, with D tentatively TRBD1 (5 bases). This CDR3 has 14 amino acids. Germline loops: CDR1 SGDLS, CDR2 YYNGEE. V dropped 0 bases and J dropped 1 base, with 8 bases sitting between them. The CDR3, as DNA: TGTGCCAGCAGCGTAGGGCACAGGTCCTACGAGCAGTACTTC. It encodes CASSVGHRSYEQYF. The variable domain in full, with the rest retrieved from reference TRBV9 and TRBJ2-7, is DSGVTQTPKHLITATGQRVTLRCSPRSGDLSVYWYQQSLDQGLQFLIQYYNGEERAKGNILERFSAQQFPDLHSELNLSSLELGDSALYFCASSVGHRSYEQYFGPGTRLTVT.

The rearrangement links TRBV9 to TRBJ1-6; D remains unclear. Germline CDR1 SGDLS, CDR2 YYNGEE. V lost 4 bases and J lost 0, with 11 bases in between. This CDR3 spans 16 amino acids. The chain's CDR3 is CASSPGSSSYNSPLHF. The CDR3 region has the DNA TGTGCCAGCAGCCCGGGGTCTAGCTCCTATAATTCACCCCTCCACTTT.

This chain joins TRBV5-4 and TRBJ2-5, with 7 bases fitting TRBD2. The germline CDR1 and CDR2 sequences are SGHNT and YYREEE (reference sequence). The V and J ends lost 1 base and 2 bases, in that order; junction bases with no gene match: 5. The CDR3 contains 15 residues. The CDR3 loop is CASSLKSSGQETQYF. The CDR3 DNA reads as TGTGCCAGCAGCTTGAAGTCTAGCGGACAAGAGACCCAGTACTTC.

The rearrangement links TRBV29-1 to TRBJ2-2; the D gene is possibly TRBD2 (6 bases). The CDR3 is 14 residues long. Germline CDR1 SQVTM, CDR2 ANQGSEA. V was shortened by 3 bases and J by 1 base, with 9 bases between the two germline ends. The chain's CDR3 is CSVDAGGNTGELFF. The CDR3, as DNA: TGCAGCGTTGATGCCGGGGGGAACACCGGGGAGCTGTTTTTT.

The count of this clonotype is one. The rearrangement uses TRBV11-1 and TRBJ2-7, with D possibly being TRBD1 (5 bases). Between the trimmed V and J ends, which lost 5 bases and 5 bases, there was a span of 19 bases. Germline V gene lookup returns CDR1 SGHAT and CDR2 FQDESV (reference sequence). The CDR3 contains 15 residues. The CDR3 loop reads CASSQEGQGNDEQYF. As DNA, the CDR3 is TGTGCCAGCAGCCAAGAAGGGCAGGGTAATGACGAGCAGTACTTC.

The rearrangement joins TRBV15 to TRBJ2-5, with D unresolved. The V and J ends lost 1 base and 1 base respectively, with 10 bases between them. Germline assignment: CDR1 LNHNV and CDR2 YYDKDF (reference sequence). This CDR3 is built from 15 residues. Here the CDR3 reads CATSRGRAAQETQYF. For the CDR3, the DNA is TGTGCCACCAGCAGAGGTCGGGCGGCCCAAGAGACCCAGTACTTC.

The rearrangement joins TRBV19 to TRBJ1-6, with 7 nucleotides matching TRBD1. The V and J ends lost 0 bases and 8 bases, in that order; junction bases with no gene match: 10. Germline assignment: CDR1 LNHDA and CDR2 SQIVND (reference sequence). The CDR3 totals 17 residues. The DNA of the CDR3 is TGTGCCAGTAGTATAGATGATACAGGGGCCCCCGATTCACCCCTCCACTTT. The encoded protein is CASSIDDTGAPDSPLHF.

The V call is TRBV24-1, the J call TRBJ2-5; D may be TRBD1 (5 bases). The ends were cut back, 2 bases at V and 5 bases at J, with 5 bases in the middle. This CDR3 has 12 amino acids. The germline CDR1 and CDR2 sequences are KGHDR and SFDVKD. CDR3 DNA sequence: TGTGCCACCAGTGATTACAGGGAGACCCAGTACTTC. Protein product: CATSDYRETQYF.

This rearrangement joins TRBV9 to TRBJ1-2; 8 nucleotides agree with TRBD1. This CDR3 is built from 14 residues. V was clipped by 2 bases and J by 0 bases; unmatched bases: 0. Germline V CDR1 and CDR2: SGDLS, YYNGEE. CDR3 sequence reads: CASSVDRANYGYTF. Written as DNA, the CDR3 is TGTGCCAGCAGCGTGGACAGGGCTAACTATGGCTACACCTTC.

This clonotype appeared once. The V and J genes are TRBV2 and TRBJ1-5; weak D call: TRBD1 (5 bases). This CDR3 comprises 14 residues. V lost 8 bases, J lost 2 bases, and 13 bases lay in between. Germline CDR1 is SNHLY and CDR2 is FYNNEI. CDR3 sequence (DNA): TGTGCCAGCCGAGGGACTTTAGGCAATCAGCCCCAGCATTTT. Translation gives CASRGTLGNQPQHF. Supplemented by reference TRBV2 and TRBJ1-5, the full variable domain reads EPEVTQTPSHQVTQMGQEVILRCVPISNHLYFYWYRQILGQKVEFLVSFYNNEISEKSEIFDDQFSVERPDGSNFTLKIRSTKLEDSAMYFCASRGTLGNQPQHFGDGTRLSIL.

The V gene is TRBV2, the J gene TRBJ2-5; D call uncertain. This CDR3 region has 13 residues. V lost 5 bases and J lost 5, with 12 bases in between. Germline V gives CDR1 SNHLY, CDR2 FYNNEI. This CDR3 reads CASSYRHRETQYF. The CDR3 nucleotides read TGTGCCAGCAGTTACCGACATCGGGAGACCCAGTACTTC.

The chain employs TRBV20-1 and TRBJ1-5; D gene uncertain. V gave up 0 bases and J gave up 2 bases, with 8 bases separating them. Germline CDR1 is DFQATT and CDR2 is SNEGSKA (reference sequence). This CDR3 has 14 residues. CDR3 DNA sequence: TGCAGTGCTAGAGATGCCGGGGGCAATCAGCCCCAGCATTTT. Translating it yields CSARDAGGNQPQHF.

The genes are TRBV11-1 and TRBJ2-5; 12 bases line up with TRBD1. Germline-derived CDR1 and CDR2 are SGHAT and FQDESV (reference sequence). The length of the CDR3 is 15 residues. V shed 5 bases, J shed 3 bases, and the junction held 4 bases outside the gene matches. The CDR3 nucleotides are TGTGCCAGCAGCCGGGACAGGGGGCTGGAAGAGACCCAGTACTTC. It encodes CASSRDRGLEETQYF.

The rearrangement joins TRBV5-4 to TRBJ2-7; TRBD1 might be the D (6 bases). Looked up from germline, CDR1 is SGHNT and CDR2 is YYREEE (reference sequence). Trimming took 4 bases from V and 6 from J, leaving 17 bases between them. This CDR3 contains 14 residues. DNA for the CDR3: TGTGCCAGCAGCCCTGGACAGTCCAGCCTCGAGCAGTACTTC. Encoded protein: CASSPGQSSLEQYF.

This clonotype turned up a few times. CDR3 bases: TGTGCCAGCTCACCAACAGTCCAAGAGACCCAGTACTTC. Encoded protein: CASSPTVQETQYF. The genes are TRBV18 and TRBJ2-5; D is unclear. The CDR3 length is 13 residues. Germline V gene data show CDR1 as KGHSH and CDR2 as LQKENI. Trimming cost V 2 bases and J 1 base, with 5 bases left between them.

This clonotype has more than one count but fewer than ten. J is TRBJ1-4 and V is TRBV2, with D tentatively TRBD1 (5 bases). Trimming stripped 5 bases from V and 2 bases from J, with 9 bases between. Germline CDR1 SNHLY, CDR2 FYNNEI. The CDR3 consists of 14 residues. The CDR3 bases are TGTGCCAGCAGTCTTAGGGGTACTAATGAAAAACTGTTTTTT. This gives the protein CASSLRGTNEKLFF.

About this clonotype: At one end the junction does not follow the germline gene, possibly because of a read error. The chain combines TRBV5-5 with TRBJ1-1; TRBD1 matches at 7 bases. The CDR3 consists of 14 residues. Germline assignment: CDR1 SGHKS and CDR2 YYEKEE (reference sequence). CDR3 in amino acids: CASSLEGRQGRALF. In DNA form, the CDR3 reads TGTGCCAGCAGCTTGGAAGGGCGACAGGGACGAGCTCTCTTT.

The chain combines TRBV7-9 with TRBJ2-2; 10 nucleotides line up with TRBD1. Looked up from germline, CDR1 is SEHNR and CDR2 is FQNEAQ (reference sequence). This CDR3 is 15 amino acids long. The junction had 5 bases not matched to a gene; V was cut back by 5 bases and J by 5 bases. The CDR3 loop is CASSLDRGETGELFF. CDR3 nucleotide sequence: TGTGCCAGCAGCCTGGACAGGGGGGAAACCGGGGAGCTGTTTTTT. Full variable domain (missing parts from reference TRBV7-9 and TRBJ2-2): DTGVSQNPRHKITKRGQNVTFRCDPISEHNRLYWYRQTLGQGPEFLTYFQNEAQLEKSRLLSDRFSAERPKGSFSTLEIQRTEQGDSAMYLCASSLDRGETGELFFGEGSRLTVL.

For the CDR3, the DNA is TGTGCCAGCAGTCCCCGGACATCGCGCATCTATGGCTACACCTTC. As protein: CASSPRTSRIYGYTF. The chain couples TRBV12-3 or TRBV12-4 to TRBJ1-2; tentative D call: TRBD1 (5 bases). The CDR3 contains 15 residues. V dropped 5 bases and J dropped 4 bases, with 17 bases sitting between them.

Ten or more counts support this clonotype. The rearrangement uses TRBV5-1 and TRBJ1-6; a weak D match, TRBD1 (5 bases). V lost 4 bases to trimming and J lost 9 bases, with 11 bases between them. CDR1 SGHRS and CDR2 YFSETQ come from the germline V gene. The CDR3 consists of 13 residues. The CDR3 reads CASSIGDLSPLHF. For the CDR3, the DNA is TGCGCCAGCAGCATCGGGGACCTTTCACCCCTCCACTTT.

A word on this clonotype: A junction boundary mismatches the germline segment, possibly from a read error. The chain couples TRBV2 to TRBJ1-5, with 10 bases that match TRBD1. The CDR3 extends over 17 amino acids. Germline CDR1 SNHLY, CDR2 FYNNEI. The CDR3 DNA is TGTGCCGGCAGTCAGACAGGGGGCAAGGTAGGCAATCAGCCCCAGCATTTT. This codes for CAGSQTGGKVGNQPQHF.

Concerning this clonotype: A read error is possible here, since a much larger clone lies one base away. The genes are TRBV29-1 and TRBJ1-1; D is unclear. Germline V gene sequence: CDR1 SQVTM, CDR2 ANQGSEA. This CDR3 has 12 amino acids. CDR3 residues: CNPGGPNTEAFF. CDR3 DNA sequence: TGCAACCCCGGAGGTCCGAACACTGAAGCTTTCTTT.

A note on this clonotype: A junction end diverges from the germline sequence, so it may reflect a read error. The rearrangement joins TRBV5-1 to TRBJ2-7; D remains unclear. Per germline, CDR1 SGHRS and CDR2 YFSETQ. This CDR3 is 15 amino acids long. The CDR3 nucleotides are TGTGCCAGCAGCTTTCGCACCAGTAGCTCCTACGAGCAGTACTTC. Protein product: CASSFRTSSSYEQYF.